This is a list of T cell receptor beta chains from one sample in a study of blood T cell repertoires in COVID-19. The protocol was immunoSEQ multiplex PCR, while the TCRdb copy is restricted to in-frame clones and leaves out a portion. There are more than 95,000 clones in the sample; around 83% occur only once, and over 10% lies in the top ten. The sequencing input was peripheral blood. All receptors derive from a woman aged 60-70 years in a cohort sampled during active or convalescent COVID-19. The CDR3 runs from the conserved cysteine through the conserved F or W. Each record gives: clone size, V gene, J gene, D gene, CDR3 DNA, CDR3 protein. A D gene is named only where the DNA matches it firmly. Expanded clones get a size class; other rows say once, few or many, or leave the size out.

.,TRBV18,TRBJ1-5,.,TGTGCCAGCTCACCAGGCCAGGTCCTAAATCAGCCCCAGCATTTT,CASSPGQVLNQPQHF
few,TRBV7-2,TRBJ1-6,.,TGTGCCAGCGGTCTAGGGAGCTCCTATAATTCACCCCTCCACTTT,CASGLGSSYNSPLHF
.,TRBV5-4,TRBJ2-7,TRBD2,TGTGCCAGCAGCTTGGGCGGTAGCGGGGTATCCTACGAGCAGTACTTC,CASSLGGSGVSYEQYF
.,TRBV6-5,TRBJ1-6,TRBD1,TGTGCCAGCAGCCTCCGACAGGGCCGAAATTCACCCCTCCACTTT,CASSLRQGRNSPLHF
.,TRBV5-8,TRBJ2-3,TRBD2,TGTGCCAGCAGTTTCAGCGGGGATCTCGCCGATACGCAGTATTTT,CASSFSGDLADTQYF
.,TRBV5-1,TRBJ2-3,TRBD1,TGCGCCAGCAGCTTGGCCAGACAGGGGGAAGATACGCAGTATTTT,CASSLARQGEDTQYF
.,TRBV10-3,TRBJ2-2,TRBD1,TGTGCCATCAGGGGGGACAGTCGGAACACCGGGGAGCTGTTTTTT,CAIRGDSRNTGELFF
.,TRBV9,TRBJ1-2,TRBD1,TGTGCCAGCAGCGAGACAGGGAACTATGGCTACACCTTC,CASSETGNYGYTF
.,TRBV10-3,TRBJ2-7,TRBD1,TGTGCCATCAGTGAGTCGACAGGGACCCCCTACGAGCAGTACTTC,CAISESTGTPYEQYF
once,TRBV2,TRBJ1-2,TRBD1,TGTGCCAGCAGCCTGGACAGGGAGAATTTTGGTGGCTACACCTTC,CASSLDRENFGGYTF
.,TRBV5-5,TRBJ2-7,.,TGTGCCAGCAGCTTACAGGGTCTTGCGTACTTC,CASSLQGLAYF
few,TRBV27,TRBJ2-7,TRBD1,TGTGCCAGCAGTCAACTACAGGGGGAGCAGTACTTC,CASSQLQGEQYF
.,TRBV6-5,TRBJ2-7,TRBD1,TGTGCCAGCGGGCGGACAGGGAGCAACGAGCAGTACTTC,CASGRTGSNEQYF
.,TRBV6-5,TRBJ2-1,.,TGTGCCAGCAGAGACGGGACTCAGGAATTCTTC,CASRDGTQEFF
once,TRBV11-2,TRBJ2-1,TRBD1,TGTGCCAGCAGCATGGGACAGGGACCCTACAATGAGCAGTTCTTC,CASSMGQGPYNEQFF
.,TRBV20-1,TRBJ1-1,.,TGCAGTGCCCGGGAGCTCGCTGAAGCTTTCTTT,CSARELAEAFF
.,TRBV7-9,TRBJ2-1,TRBD2,TGTGCCAGCAGCCAAATGGGACTAGCATGGGATGAGCAGTTCTTC,CASSQMGLAWDEQFF
.,TRBV12-3/TRBV12-4,TRBJ2-7,.,TGTGCCAGCAGTTTAACTACCTACGAGCAGTACTTC,CASSLTTYEQYF
.,TRBV18,TRBJ1-1,.,TGTGCCAGCTCACCCAGCGGACAGACGAACACTGAAGCTTTCTTT,CASSPSGQTNTEAFF
.,TRBV9,TRBJ1-2,TRBD1,TGTGCCAGCAGCTCCCAGACAGGGACTGACTATGGCTACACCTTC,CASSSQTGTDYGYTF
once,TRBV15,TRBJ1-5,.,TGTGCCACCAGCAGAGCTGGGCACAATCAGCCCCAGCATTTT,CATSRAGHNQPQHF
.,TRBV7-8,TRBJ1-5,.,TGTGCCAGCAGCTTAGCCGCCCTATCCCGGGACCAGCATTTT,CASSLAALSRDQHF
.,TRBV27,TRBJ2-7,.,TGTGCCAGCAGTGTTGCGCCTACTCGGGAGCAGTACTTC,CASSVAPTREQYF
once,TRBV7-9,TRBJ2-2,TRBD1,TGTGCCAGCAGCCCGAGGACAGGGTGGGCCGGGGAGCTGTTTTTT,CASSPRTGWAGELFF
.,TRBV28,TRBJ2-1,TRBD2,TGTGCCAGCAGTCCCCTGGCCATAGGGGGGACTAGCGGGAGGGGGGATGAGCAGTTCTTC,CASSPLAIGGTSGRGDEQFF
.,TRBV7-9,TRBJ2-5,TRBD1,TGTGCCAGCAGATTGGACAGGGTGAGGGAGACCCAGTACTTC,CASRLDRVRETQYF
.,TRBV3-1/TRBV3-2,TRBJ2-4,.,TGTGCCAGCAGCCAAGGGGGCTTGGTTGGGGGCGTGCGGAACATTCAGTACTTC,CASSQGGLVGGVRNIQYF
.,TRBV6-6,TRBJ1-2,TRBD1,TGTGCCAGCAGCCCTGGACAGGTTGGCTATGGCTACACCTTC,CASSPGQVGYGYTF
.,TRBV29-1,TRBJ2-2,TRBD2,TGCAGCGCCGGACTAGCGGTCTCACGAGGGGAGCTGTTTTTT,CSAGLAVSRGELFF
.,TRBV18,TRBJ1-2,.,TGTGCCAGCTCACTGGACACTGCGAACTATGGCTACACCTTC,CASSLDTANYGYTF
.,TRBV19,TRBJ1-1,.,TGTGCCAGTAGGAAACAGGGTTACACTGAAGCTTTCTTT,CASRKQGYTEAFF